This record looks at one T cell receptor (beta chain) sequence and its context. Its antigen is still unknown. The CDR3 is 14 residues long. Germline loops: CDR1 SGHTA, CDR2 FQGNSA. Trimming pared 5 bases from V and 9 bases from J, leaving 19 bases between. The data were produced by immunoSEQ multiplex PCR, yet TCRdb's version contains in-frame clones alone and is incomplete. This table holds 48,000 or so clones, less than 85% found once. The data derive from a study of STAT5B mutations in CD4+ large granular lymphocyte leukemia. Overall study findings and caveats: Compared with healthy controls (2/35), patient top clones favored TRBV06 (8/27).

The V and J genes are TRBV7-2 and TRBJ2-5; D tentatively fits TRBD1 or TRBD2 (5 bases each). The sequence was collected from a human donor in good health. The sample was CD4+ T cells from blood buffy coats. CDR3 loop: CASSVRDQSRAQYF. Written as DNA, the CDR3 is TGTGCCAGCAGCGTCCGGGACCAGAGTCGGGCCCAGTACTTC. Variable domain in full (rest from reference TRBV7-2 and TRBJ2-5): GAGVSQSPSNKVTEKGKDVELRCDPISGHTALYWYRQSLGQGLEFLIYFQGNSAPDKSGLPSDRFSAERTGGSVSTLTIQRTQQEDSAVYLCASSVRDQSRAQYFGPGTRLLVL.